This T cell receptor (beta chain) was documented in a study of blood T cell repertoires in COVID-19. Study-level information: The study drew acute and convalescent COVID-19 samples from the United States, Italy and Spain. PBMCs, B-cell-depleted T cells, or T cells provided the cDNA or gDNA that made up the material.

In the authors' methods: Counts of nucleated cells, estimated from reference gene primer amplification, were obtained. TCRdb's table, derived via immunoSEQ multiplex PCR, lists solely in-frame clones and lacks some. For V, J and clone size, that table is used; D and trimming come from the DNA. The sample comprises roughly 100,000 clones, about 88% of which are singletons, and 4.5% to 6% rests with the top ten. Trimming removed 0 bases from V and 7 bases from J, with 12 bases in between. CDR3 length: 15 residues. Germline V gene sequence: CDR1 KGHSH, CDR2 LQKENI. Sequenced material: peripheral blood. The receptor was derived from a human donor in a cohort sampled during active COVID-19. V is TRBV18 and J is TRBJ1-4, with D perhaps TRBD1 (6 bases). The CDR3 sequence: CASSPPDRGGEKLFF. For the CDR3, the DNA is TGTGCCAGCTCACCACCGGACAGAGGAGGTGAAAAACTGTTTTTT.